The 32 T cell receptor beta chains in this list originate from one sample, sequenced in a study of regulatory T cells in long-lasting Graves disease. Indicated time point: newly diagnosed GD, antithyroid drugs for less than 3 months. Scientists built the TCR library using RNA that was extracted from PBMCs. Combining iRepertoire HTBI primers with Arm-PCR of CDR3 regions, the authors built TCR beta libraries. TCRdb independently ran MiXCR on the multiplex PCR reads; one entry per CDR3 protein. Among approximately 350,000 distinct CDR3 sequences listed, over 15% were seen once. The same specimen was also included in a second study, on T cells in Graves' hyperthyroidism and ophthalmopathy.

The sample here was peripheral blood mononuclear cells (PBMCs), taken at new diagnosis, from a patient treated with antithyroid drugs. These receptors were collected from a man aged 40-49 years with Graves disease.

This clonotype was detected ten times or more. This sequence joins TRBV12-3 or TRBV12-4 and TRBJ2-2; D might be TRBD1 or TRBD2, each matching 5 bases. The V end was cut by 3 bases, the J end by 0 bases, with 8 bases between. The length of the CDR3 is 15 residues. The CDR3 loop reads CASSLWGSNTGELFF. The CDR3 DNA reads TGTGCCAGCAGTTTGTGGGGGTCGAACACCGGGGAGCTGTTTTTT.

This sequence joins TRBV27 and TRBJ2-7; no firm D call. CDR1 and CDR2 (germline): MNHEY, SMNVEV (reference sequence). CDR3 length equals 12 residues. Trimming cost V 6 bases and J 0 bases, with 6 bases left between them. CDR3 in DNA: TGTGCCAGCAGACCCAGCTCCTACGAGCAGTACTTC. It translates to CASRPSSYEQYF.

Here the CDR3 reads CASSIGPDQAFF. The CDR3 DNA reads as TGTGCCAGTAGTATAGGCCCAGACCAAGCTTTCTTT. The genes are TRBV19 and TRBJ1-1; D is unclear. This CDR3 has 12 residues. Germline CDR1 reads LNHDA; CDR2 reads SQIVND (reference sequence). Trimming cost V 1 base and J 9 bases, with 9 bases left between them.

This sequence joins TRBV4-1 and TRBJ2-3, with 8 positions matching TRBD1. Germline values: CDR1 MGHRA, CDR2 YSYEKL. The CDR3 runs to 15 residues. V gave up 5 bases and J gave up 4 bases; unmatched junction bases: 8. In DNA form, the CDR3 reads TGCGCCAGCAGCTCCCGGGACAGGTCTTCAGATACGCAGTATTTT. Residues: CASSSRDRSSDTQYF.

The chain uses TRBV5-4 and TRBJ2-6; no clear D gene. The CDR3 extends over 14 amino acids. The germline V gene encodes CDR1 SGHNT and CDR2 YYREEE (reference sequence). V was clipped by 4 bases and J by 2 bases, with 7 bases between them. CDR3 residues: CASSPLAGANVLTF. The DNA for the CDR3 is TGTGCCAGCAGCCCGCTCGCTGGGGCCAACGTCCTGACTTTC.

The chain couples TRBV27 to TRBJ2-1; D possibly uses TRBD1 or TRBD2 (6 bases each). Trimming stripped 3 bases from V and 8 bases from J, with 11 bases between. Germline V gene sequence: CDR1 MNHEY, CDR2 SMNVEV (reference sequence). The CDR3 extends over 13 amino acids. The CDR3 loop is CASSFLGGHEQFF. CDR3 nucleotide sequence: TGTGCCAGCAGTTTCCTTGGGGGGCATGAGCAGTTCTTC.

This clonotype was seen many times. The chain is built from TRBV6-2 or TRBV6-3 and TRBJ2-7; D may be TRBD1 or TRBD2 (5 bases each). The CDR3 spans 16 residues. Germline CDR1 MNHEY, CDR2 SVGEGT. V shed 2 bases and J shed 1 base, with 15 bases lying between them. In nucleotides, the CDR3 is TGTGCCAGCAGTTACGATGAGGGGACCCTATCCTACGAGCAGTACTTC. Its protein is CASSYDEGTLSYEQYF.

This clonotype was observed a handful of times. V gene TRBV28 combines with J gene TRBJ2-1; D is ambiguous. The DNA matches TRBJ2-5 better at its end, which makes the J call doubtful. The length of the CDR3 is 12 residues. CDR1 and CDR2 (germline): MDHEN, SYDVKM. CDR3 residues: CASSNPGETQYF. The CDR3 DNA sequence: TGTGCCAGCAGTAACCCCGGGGAGACCCAGTACTTC.

Written as DNA, the CDR3 is TGTGCCAGTACCACTCGACCGGGGGGTGGTTCACCCCTCCACTTT. Its protein product is CASTTRPGGGSPLHF. The chain combines TRBV2 with TRBJ1-6; possible D gene TRBD1, 5 bases. Germline lookup yields CDR1 SNHLY and CDR2 FYNNEI. The V end was cut by 9 bases, the J end by 9 bases, with 21 bases between. The CDR3 sequence is 15 residues long.

In its sample, this clonotype was seen many times. The chain uses TRBV5-1 and TRBJ2-7; no reliable D call. Germline values: CDR1 SGHRS, CDR2 YFSETQ. This CDR3 region has 14 residues. The ends were cut back, 3 bases at V and 3 bases at J, with 13 bases in the middle. The DNA of the CDR3 is TGCGCCAGCAGCTGGTCGGGCGGAGACTACGAGCAGTACTTC. Its protein is CASSWSGGDYEQYF. Looking up the rest from reference TRBV5-1 and TRBJ2-7 gives the full variable domain: KAGVTQTPRYLIKTRGQQVTLSCSPISGHRSVSWYQQTPGQGLQFLFEYFSETQRNKGNFPGRFSGRQFSNSRSEMNVSTLELGDSALYLCASSWSGGDYEQYFGPGTRLTVT.

The chain is built from TRBV19 and TRBJ2-7; D gene ambiguous. V was clipped by 3 bases and J by 2 bases, with 11 bases between them. The CDR3 loop spans 14 amino acids. Germline V gives CDR1 LNHDA, CDR2 SQIVND (reference sequence). The CDR3 spells CASSIFLGTYEQYF. CDR3 DNA: TGTGCCAGTAGTATTTTCCTAGGGACCTACGAGCAGTACTTC.

This clonotype occurred many times. The chain employs TRBV2 and TRBJ2-1; TRBD1 agrees at 7 bases. Germline assignment: CDR1 SNHLY and CDR2 FYNNEI. CDR3 length equals 14 residues. V lost 5 bases, J lost 6 bases, and 7 bases stayed unmatched. The CDR3 here is CASSYDRVSNEQFF. The DNA of the CDR3 is TGTGCCAGCAGTTACGACAGGGTGAGCAATGAGCAGTTCTTC.

This clonotype was found once. This chain connects TRBV12-3 or TRBV12-4 to TRBJ2-1; the match to TRBD2 covers 8 bases. The CDR3 spans 14 residues. Trimming took 0 bases from V and 8 from J; bases not matched to a gene: 3. The CDR3: CASSLAGTSDEQFF. The CDR3 DNA sequence: TGTGCCAGCAGTTTAGCCGGGACTAGTGATGAGCAGTTCTTC.

The J gene is TRBJ1-2, the V gene TRBV2; maybe TRBD1 (5 bases). The length of the CDR3 is 15 residues. Germline CDR1 is SNHLY and CDR2 is FYNNEI. The V end lost 7 bases, the J end lost 5 bases, and 20 bases lay between the germline ends. The CDR3 loop reads CASKLSSGEVYGYTF. In nucleotides, the CDR3 is TGTGCCAGCAAATTAAGCTCGGGGGAGGTGTATGGCTACACCTTC.

J is TRBJ1-5 and V is TRBV5-1; no firm D call. There are 15 residues in the CDR3. Germline V lookup: CDR1 SGHRS, CDR2 YFSETQ. V was cut by 0 bases and J by 0 bases, with 7 bases left in between. The DNA of the CDR3 is TGCGCCAGCAGCTTGGGGGTGGATAGCAATCAGCCCCAGCATTTT. Encoded protein: CASSLGVDSNQPQHF.

This clonotype was seen repeatedly, ten times or more. The V and J genes are TRBV28 and TRBJ2-7; 9 bases match TRBD1. The length of the CDR3 is 12 residues. V was clipped by 6 bases and J by 6 bases; unmatched bases: 3. Germline CDR1 and CDR2: MDHEN and SYDVKM. DNA for the CDR3: TGTGCCAGCAGCAGGGACAGGGTCGAGCAGTACTTC. It yields the protein CASSRDRVEQYF.

The V and J genes are TRBV10-3 and TRBJ2-5; D is ambiguous. Germline V gives CDR1 ENHRY, CDR2 SYGVKD. V gave up 2 bases and J gave up 4 bases, with 8 bases separating them. The CDR3 runs 13 residues. The DNA for the CDR3 is TGTGCCATCAGTGAGGAGAATTCAGAGACCCAGTACTTC. It specifies CAISEENSETQYF.

The chain has TRBV5-6 and TRBJ2-7; D might be TRBD2 (5 bases). The CDR3 contains 15 residues. V gave up 3 bases and J gave up 3 bases, with 16 bases separating them. Germline-derived CDR1 and CDR2 are SGHDT and YYEEEE. The CDR3 nucleotides read TGTGCCAGCAGCTCAAATACCGGGAATCGCTACGAGCAGTACTTC. It translates to CASSSNTGNRYEQYF.

The chain links TRBV4-3 to TRBJ1-3; the D is unclear. The V gene lost 0 bases and the J gene lost 4 bases, with 4 bases spanning the gap. Germline CDR1 is LGHNA and CDR2 is YSLEER. This CDR3 is 13 amino acids long. The CDR3 DNA reads as TGCGCCAGCAGCCAAGAGGTGGGAAACACCATATATTTT. It yields the protein CASSQEVGNTIYF.

CDR3 in DNA: TGTGCCAGCAGCCTTAGACTGGTCGCCTACGAGCAGTACTTC. Protein product: CASSLRLVAYEQYF. This chain connects TRBV28 to TRBJ2-7; D uncertain. This CDR3 contains 14 residues. Trimming removed 6 bases from V and 2 bases from J, with 14 bases in between. Germline lookup yields CDR1 MDHEN and CDR2 SYDVKM.

A word on this clonotype: One base away lies a much larger clone, so this may be a sequencing read error. This CDR3 fails to terminate in the conserved phenylalanine or tryptophan, so it likely reflects a read error. The chain uses TRBV12-3 or TRBV12-4 and TRBJ2-1; unclear D gene. The CDR3 is 15 residues long. Between the trimmed V and J ends, which lost 3 bases and 7 bases, there was a span of 16 bases. CDR3 sequence: CASSLFKVFQNEQFS. CDR3 sequence (DNA): TGTGCCAGCAGTTTGTTTAAGGTCTTCCAGAATGAGCAGTTCTCC.

This clonotype was detected many times. The rearrangement links TRBV28 to TRBJ1-5; D not certain. CDR1 and CDR2 from the germline V gene are MDHEN and SYDVKM. Trimming took off 5 bases at V and 6 bases at J, with 5 bases between the two ends. The CDR3 spans 11 residues. The DNA for the CDR3 is TGTGCCAGCAGTCGTCTTCAGCCCCAGCATTTT. Translating gives CASSRLQPQHF.

This clonotype was detected ten times or more. The chain joins TRBV7-2 to TRBJ2-6; D is unclear. CDR1 and CDR2 from the germline V gene are SGHTA and FQGNSA. V dropped 5 bases and J dropped 4 bases, with 12 bases sitting between them. This CDR3 region has 15 residues. CDR3 bases: TGTGCCAGCAGCCCCGAGTCTTCAGGGGCCAACGTCCTGACTTTC. Protein product: CASSPESSGANVLTF. The full variable domain, its missing parts supplied by reference TRBV7-2 and TRBJ2-6, is GAGVSQSPSNKVTEKGKDVELRCDPISGHTALYWYRQSLGQGLEFLIYFQGNSAPDKSGLPSDRFSAERTGGSVSTLTIQRTQQEDSAVYLCASSPESSGANVLTFGAGSRLTVL.

Ten or more counts support this clonotype. The chain joins TRBV6-2 or TRBV6-3 to TRBJ2-1; D remains ambiguous. The CDR3 has 13 residues. CDR1 and CDR2 from the germline V gene are MNHEY and SVGEGT. V was cut by 7 bases and J by 2 bases, with 9 bases left in between. In DNA, the CDR3 is TGTGCCAGCACTCTCGGTCCCTACAATGAGCAGTTCTTC. Amino acid sequence: CASTLGPYNEQFF.

The sample holds many counts of this clonotype. V gene TRBV20-1 combines with J gene TRBJ2-3; the match to TRBD2 covers 8 bases. Germline V gene sequence: CDR1 DFQATT, CDR2 SNEGSKA (reference sequence). The V gene end was trimmed by 3 bases and the J gene end by 0 bases; junction bases not matched to a gene: 8. The CDR3 extends over 16 amino acids. The chain's CDR3 is CSARSSGAPSTDTQYF. DNA for the CDR3: TGCAGTGCTAGGAGTAGCGGGGCGCCTAGCACAGATACGCAGTATTTT.

This clonotype was seen repeatedly, ten times or more. This chain connects TRBV18 to TRBJ1-6, with 9 bases fitting TRBD1. The CDR3 totals 20 residues. With V trimmed by 4 bases and J by 8 bases, 21 bases remained unmatched. Germline V gene data show CDR1 as KGHSH and CDR2 as LQKENI. CDR3 coding DNA: TGTGCCAGCTCACAGTTCAGGCGCGGACAGGGGTTTCATCCGGATTCACCCCTCCACTTT. Encoded protein: CASSQFRRGQGFHPDSPLHF. The whole variable domain, remainder taken from reference TRBV18 and TRBJ1-6, is NAGVMQNPRHLVRRRGQEARLRCSPMKGHSHVYWYRQLPEEGLKFMVYLQKENIIDESGMPKERFSAEFPKEGPSILRIQQVVRGDSAAYFCASSQFRRGQGFHPDSPLHFGNGTRLTVT.

The rearrangement joins TRBV29-1 to TRBJ2-7; no firm D call. Trimming stripped 7 bases from V and 3 bases from J, with 22 bases between. This CDR3 comprises 15 residues. Per germline, CDR1 SQVTM and CDR2 ANQGSEA. Written as DNA, the CDR3 is TGCAGCGCCTGGTCGATACGGACCACTGGCTACGAGCAGTACTTC. The encoded protein is CSAWSIRTTGYEQYF.

This clonotype showed up just a few times. The chain couples TRBV5-4 to TRBJ2-7; D is possibly TRBD2 (6 bases). CDR3 length: 15 residues. CDR1 is SGHNT and CDR2 is YYREEE in the germline V gene (reference sequence). V was pared by 0 bases and J by 5 bases, with 15 bases between. Here the CDR3 reads CASSLVSGGYHEQYF. The CDR3, as DNA: TGTGCCAGCAGCTTGGTGTCCGGGGGATACCACGAGCAGTACTTC.

This clonotype was picked up many times. One end of the junction is discordant with germline, which a read error may explain. This chain connects TRBV5-1 to TRBJ2-1; no clear D. This CDR3 spans 13 amino acids. Germline V lookup: CDR1 SGHRS, CDR2 YFSETQ. The CDR3, as DNA: TGTGCCAGCAGCTCGAGAGTCTACAATGAGCAGTTCTTC. Residues: CASSSRVYNEQFF.

This chain connects TRBV4-3 to TRBJ2-1, with unresolved D. The CDR3 loop spans 14 amino acids. The germline V and J ends were trimmed by 1 base and 9 bases, with 13 bases remaining between them. Germline V CDR1 and CDR2: LGHNA, YSLEER. The CDR3 sequence is CASSQVRLDSEQFF. CDR3 sequence (DNA): TGCGCCAGCAGCCAAGTTCGCCTAGATAGTGAGCAGTTCTTC.

This clonotype was seen many times. The V call is TRBV7-2, the J call TRBJ2-7, with 8 bases lining up with TRBD1. CDR3 length: 14 residues. Germline-derived CDR1 and CDR2 are SGHTA and FQGNSA. V shed 4 bases and J 3 bases; nucleotides not matched to a gene: 5. CDR3 loop: CASSYTGGDYEQYF. In nucleotides, the CDR3 is TGTGCCAGCAGCTACACAGGGGGAGACTACGAGCAGTACTTC.

The table lists this clonotype with many counts. The rearrangement joins TRBV7-2 to TRBJ2-1; D ambiguous. The CDR3 has 13 amino acids. The V and J ends lost 2 bases and 4 bases respectively, with 6 bases between them. Germline V lookup: CDR1 SGHTA, CDR2 FQGNSA. CDR3 loop: CASSLNSYNEQFF. DNA of the CDR3: TGTGCCAGCAGCTTAAACAGTTACAATGAGCAGTTCTTC.